The TCR beta chain described here comes from a study of Graves' ophthalmopathy and Graves' hyperthyroidism. Study-wide results and caveats: This model predicted ophthalmopathy progression (sensitivity 65% to 71%, specificity about 72%).

Points on this clonotype: The antigen remains unidentified.

Amplification of the TCR beta CDR3 regions used RNA transcripts (as template). HTBI primers served in a first-round RT-PCR, which a second-round multiplex PCR followed. TCRdb reprocessed the multiplex PCR reads with MiXCR, giving one entry per CDR3 protein. The sample contains some 160,000 distinct CDR3 sequences, just under 40% of which appear only once. CDR1 and CDR2 from the germline V gene are SNHLY and FYNNEI. The V and J ends lost 1 base and 5 bases respectively, with 17 bases between them. This CDR3 contains 16 residues. Moderate-to-severe activity, CAS ≥3, NOSPECS ≥4 and duration under 3 months were recorded for donors with ophthalmopathy. Clinical symptoms and serum thyroxine were used for diagnosis; TRAb, thyroid ultrasound and orbital computed tomography were also relied on. Someone took the PBMCs out of more than 9 ml of fresh peripheral blood.

This receptor was identified in a man under 40 with Graves' ophthalmopathy. Input material: peripheral blood. V and J are TRBV2 and TRBJ2-5, with TRBD1 as a possible D gene (6 bases). CDR3 sequence (DNA): TGTGCCAGCAGTGAAGGGGAACAGGGATTTCGGGAGACCCAGTACTTC. This codes for CASSEGEQGFRETQYF.